This T cell receptor (beta chain) was observed in a study of blood T cell repertoires in COVID-19. Turning to the study itself: The United States, Italy and Spain supplied acute and convalescent COVID-19 samples. PBMCs, B-cell-depleted T cells, or T cells were the source of the cDNA or gDNA that made up the material.

In the original processing: Amplified reference gene primers provided the basis for estimating nucleated cell counts. Sequencing was performed with immunoSEQ multiplex PCR; in TCRdb, only in-frame clones are kept and a portion is missing. V and J calls and clone size are copied from that table; D and trimming were computed from the DNA. The table records some 260,000 clones, roughly nine tenths of them present only once. This CDR3 is 14 amino acids long. CDR1 MNHEY and CDR2 SMNVEV come from the germline V gene (reference sequence). V shed 5 bases and J 5 bases; nucleotides not matched to a gene: 8. The sample consisted of peripheral blood. This chain connects TRBV27 to TRBJ2-5, with 7 bases lining up with TRBD1. This clonotype originated in a man aged 18-30 years with active or convalescent COVID-19. The DNA for the CDR3 is TGTGCCAGCAGTATTGACAGGGCGGATGAGACCCAGTACTTC. It translates to CASSIDRADETQYF.